This TCR beta chain appears in the sequencing data of a study of T cell repertoires in cytomegalovirus infection. Study as a whole: Both recently identified HLA-C-restricted and well-studied HLA-B-restricted CMV epitopes were used in the study. Study observations and caveats: People with CMV and the relevant HLA were identified by cumulative public TCR beta family frequency. Within the response measured ex vivo, HLA-C-restricted CMV-specific TCR beta clonotypes were dominant.

This clonotype showed up just a few times. Its specificity is not known. Trimming cost V 4 bases and J 1 base; bases outside gene matches: 4. This CDR3 has 15 residues. Germline CDR1 is MNHEY and CDR2 is SVGAGI. TCRdb re-derived calls from the reads in MiXCR, one entry per CDR3 protein. Among 830,000 or so distinct CDR3 sequences listed, around a third were seen once. This rearrangement joins TRBV6-5 to TRBJ2-5; 9 bases align to TRBD2. The sequence came from a human donor in good health (CMV status not recorded). Some clones in this sample may be carry-over from other donors' samples. The starting material was cultured CD8+ T cells from PBMCs, obtained from culture after CMV antigen stimulation. This CDR3 is CASSSSGDTQETQYF. The CDR3 nucleotides are TGTGCCAGCAGTTCTAGCGGGGACACCCAAGAGACCCAGTACTTC.